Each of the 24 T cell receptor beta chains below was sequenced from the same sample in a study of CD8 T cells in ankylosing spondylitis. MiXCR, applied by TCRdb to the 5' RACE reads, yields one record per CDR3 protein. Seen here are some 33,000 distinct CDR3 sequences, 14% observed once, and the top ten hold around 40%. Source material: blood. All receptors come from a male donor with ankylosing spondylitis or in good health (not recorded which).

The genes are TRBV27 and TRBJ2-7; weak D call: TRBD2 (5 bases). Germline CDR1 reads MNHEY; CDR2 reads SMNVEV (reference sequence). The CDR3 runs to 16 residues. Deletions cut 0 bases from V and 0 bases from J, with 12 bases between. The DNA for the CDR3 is TGTGCCAGCAGTTTATCTGGCGGACTCTCCTCCTACGAGCAGTACTTC. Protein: CASSLSGGLSSYEQYF.

The CDR3 nucleotides read TGTGCCAGCAGTTACTCACAGGGCCCGCTCTACGAGCAGTACTTC. The encoded protein is CASSYSQGPLYEQYF. The V gene is TRBV6-5, the J gene TRBJ2-7; the D gene is possibly TRBD1 (6 bases). This CDR3 region has 15 residues. Trimming pared 0 bases from V and 3 bases from J, leaving 12 bases between. The V gene's germline CDR1 is MNHEY and CDR2 SVGAGI.

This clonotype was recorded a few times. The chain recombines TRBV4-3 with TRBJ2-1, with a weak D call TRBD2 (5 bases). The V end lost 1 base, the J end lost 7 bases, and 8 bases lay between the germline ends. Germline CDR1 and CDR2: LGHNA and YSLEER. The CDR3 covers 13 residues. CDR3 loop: CASSQVRGNEQFF. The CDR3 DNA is TGCGCCAGCAGCCAAGTCCGGGGTAATGAGCAGTTCTTC.

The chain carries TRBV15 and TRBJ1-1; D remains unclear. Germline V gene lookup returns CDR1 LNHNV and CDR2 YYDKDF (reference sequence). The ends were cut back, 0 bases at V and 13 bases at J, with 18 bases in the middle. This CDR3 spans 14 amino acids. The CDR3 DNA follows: TGTGCCACCAGCAGAGATCGTTCGGGTTATCCCGGTTTCTTT. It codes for CATSRDRSGYPGFF.

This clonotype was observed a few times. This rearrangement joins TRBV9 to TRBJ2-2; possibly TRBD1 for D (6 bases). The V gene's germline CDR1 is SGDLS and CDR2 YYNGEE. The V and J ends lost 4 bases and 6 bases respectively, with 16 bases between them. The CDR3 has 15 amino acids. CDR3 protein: CASSSFLGQSGELFF. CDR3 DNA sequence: TGTGCCAGCAGCTCCTTTTTAGGACAGTCCGGGGAGCTGTTTTTT. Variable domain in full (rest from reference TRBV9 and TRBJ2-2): DSGVTQTPKHLITATGQRVTLRCSPRSGDLSVYWYQQSLDQGLQFLIQYYNGEERAKGNILERFSAQQFPDLHSELNLSSLELGDSALYFCASSSFLGQSGELFFGEGSRLTVL.

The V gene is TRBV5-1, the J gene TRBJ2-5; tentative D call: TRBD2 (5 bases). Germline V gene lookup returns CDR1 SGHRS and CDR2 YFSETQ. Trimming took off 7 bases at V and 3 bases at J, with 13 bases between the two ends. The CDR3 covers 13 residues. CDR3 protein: CASRWTVEETQYF. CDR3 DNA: TGCGCCAGCCGATGGACTGTCGAAGAGACCCAGTACTTC.

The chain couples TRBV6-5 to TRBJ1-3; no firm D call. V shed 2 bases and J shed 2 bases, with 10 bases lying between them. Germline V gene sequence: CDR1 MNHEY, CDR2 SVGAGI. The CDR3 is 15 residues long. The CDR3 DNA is TGTGCCAGCAGTTACAGACTAAACCCTGGAAACACCATATATTTT. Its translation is CASSYRLNPGNTIYF.

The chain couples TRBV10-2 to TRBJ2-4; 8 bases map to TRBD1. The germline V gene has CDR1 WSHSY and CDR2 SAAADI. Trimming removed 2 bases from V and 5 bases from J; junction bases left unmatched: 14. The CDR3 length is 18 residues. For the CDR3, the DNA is TGCGCCAGCAGTGAGCGCGGCCGGACAGGGAGCCTAGAAAACATTCAGTACTTC. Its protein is CASSERGRTGSLENIQYF.

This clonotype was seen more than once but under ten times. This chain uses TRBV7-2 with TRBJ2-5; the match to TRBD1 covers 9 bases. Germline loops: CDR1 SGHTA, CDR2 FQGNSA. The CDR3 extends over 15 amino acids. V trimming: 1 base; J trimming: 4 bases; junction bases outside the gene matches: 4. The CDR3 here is CASSLVYRGRETQYF. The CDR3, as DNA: TGTGCCAGCAGCTTAGTATACAGGGGGCGAGAGACCCAGTACTTC.

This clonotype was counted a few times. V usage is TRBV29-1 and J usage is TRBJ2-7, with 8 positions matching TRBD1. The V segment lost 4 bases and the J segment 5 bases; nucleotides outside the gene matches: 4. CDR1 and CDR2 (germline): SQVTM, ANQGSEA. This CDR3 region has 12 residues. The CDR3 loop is CSVARGRNEQYF. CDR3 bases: TGCAGCGTTGCCAGGGGGCGCAACGAGCAGTACTTC.

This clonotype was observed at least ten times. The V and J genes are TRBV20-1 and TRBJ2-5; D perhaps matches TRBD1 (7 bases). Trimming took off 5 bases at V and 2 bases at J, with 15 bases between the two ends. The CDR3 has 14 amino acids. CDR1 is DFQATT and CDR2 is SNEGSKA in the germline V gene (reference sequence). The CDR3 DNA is TGCAGTGCTCCCGCCCCAGGGGGGCAAGAGACCCAGTACTTC. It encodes CSAPAPGGQETQYF.

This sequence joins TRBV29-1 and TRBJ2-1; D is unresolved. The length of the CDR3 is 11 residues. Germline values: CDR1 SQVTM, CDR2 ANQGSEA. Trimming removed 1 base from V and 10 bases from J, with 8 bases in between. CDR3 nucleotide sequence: TGCAGCGTTGAAGTTCGAGTAGAGCAGTTCTTC. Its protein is CSVEVRVEQFF.

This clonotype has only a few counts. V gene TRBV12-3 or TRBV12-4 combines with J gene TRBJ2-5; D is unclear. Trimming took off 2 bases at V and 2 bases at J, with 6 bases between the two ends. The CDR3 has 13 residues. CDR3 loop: CASSLKPQETQYF. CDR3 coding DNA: TGTGCCAGCAGTTTAAAACCTCAAGAGACCCAGTACTTC.

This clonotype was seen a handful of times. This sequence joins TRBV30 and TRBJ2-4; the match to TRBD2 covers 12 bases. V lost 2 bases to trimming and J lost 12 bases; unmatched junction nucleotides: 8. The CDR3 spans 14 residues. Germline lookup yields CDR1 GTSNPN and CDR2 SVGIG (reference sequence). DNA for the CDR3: TGTGCCTGGAGTCCCGGACTAGCGGGGAACTATCAGTACTTC. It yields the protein CAWSPGLAGNYQYF. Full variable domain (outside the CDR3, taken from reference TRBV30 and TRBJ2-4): SQTIHQWPATLVQPVGSPLSLECTVEGTSNPNLYWYRQAAGRGLQLLFYSVGIGQISSEVPQNLSASRPQDRQFILSSKKLLLSDSGFYLCAWSPGLAGNYQYFGAGTRLSVL.

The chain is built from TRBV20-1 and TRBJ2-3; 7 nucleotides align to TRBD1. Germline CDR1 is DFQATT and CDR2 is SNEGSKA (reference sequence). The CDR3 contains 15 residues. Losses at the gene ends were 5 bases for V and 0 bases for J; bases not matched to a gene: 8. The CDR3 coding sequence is TGCAGTGCTCGCCCTACAGGGGCGAGCACAGATACGCAGTATTTT. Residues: CSARPTGASTDTQYF.

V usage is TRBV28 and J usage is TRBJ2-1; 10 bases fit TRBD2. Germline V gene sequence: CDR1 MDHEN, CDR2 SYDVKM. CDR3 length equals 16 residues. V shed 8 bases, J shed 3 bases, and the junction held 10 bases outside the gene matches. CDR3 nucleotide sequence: TGTGCCAGCGTAAAAAGGCTAGCGGGAGACTACAATGAGCAGTTCTTC. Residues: CASVKRLAGDYNEQFF.

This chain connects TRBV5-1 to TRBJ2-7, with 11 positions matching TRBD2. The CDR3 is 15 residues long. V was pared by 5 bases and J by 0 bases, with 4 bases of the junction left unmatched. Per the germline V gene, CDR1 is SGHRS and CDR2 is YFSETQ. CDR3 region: CASRELAGVSYEQYV. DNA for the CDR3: TGCGCCAGCAGGGAACTAGCGGGGGTCTCCTACGAGCAGTACGTC.

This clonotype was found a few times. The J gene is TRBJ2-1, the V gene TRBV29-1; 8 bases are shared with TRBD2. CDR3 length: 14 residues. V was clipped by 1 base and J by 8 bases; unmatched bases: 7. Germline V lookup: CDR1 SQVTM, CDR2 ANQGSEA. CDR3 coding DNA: TGCAGCGTTGAAGTACTAGCGGCGGGGGATGAGCAGTTCTTC. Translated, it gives CSVEVLAAGDEQFF.

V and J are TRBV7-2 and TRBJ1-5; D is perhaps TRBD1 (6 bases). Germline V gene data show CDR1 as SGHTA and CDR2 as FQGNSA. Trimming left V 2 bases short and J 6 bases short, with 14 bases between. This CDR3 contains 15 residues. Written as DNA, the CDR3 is TGTGCCAGCAGCTTAAGGGGGGGCGGGAGTCAGCCCCAGCATTTT. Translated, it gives CASSLRGGGSQPQHF. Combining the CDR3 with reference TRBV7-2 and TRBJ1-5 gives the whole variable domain GAGVSQSPSNKVTEKGKDVELRCDPISGHTALYWYRQSLGQGLEFLIYFQGNSAPDKSGLPSDRFSAERTGGSVSTLTIQRTQQEDSAVYLCASSLRGGGSQPQHFGDGTRLSIL.

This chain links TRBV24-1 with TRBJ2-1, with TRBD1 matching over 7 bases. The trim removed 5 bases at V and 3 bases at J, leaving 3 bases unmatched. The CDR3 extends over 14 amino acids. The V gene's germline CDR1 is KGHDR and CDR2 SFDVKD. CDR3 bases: TGTGCCACCAGTGGGACAGGAAACTACAATGAGCAGTTCTTC. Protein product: CATSGTGNYNEQFF.

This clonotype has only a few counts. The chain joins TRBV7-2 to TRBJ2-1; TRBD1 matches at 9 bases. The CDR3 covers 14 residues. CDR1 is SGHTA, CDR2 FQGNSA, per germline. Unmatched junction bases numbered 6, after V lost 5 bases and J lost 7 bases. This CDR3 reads CASSPGTGSNEQFF. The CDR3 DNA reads TGTGCCAGCAGCCCCGGGACAGGGAGTAATGAGCAGTTCTTC. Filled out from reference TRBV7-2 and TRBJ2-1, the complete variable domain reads GAGVSQSPSNKVTEKGKDVELRCDPISGHTALYWYRQSLGQGLEFLIYFQGNSAPDKSGLPSDRFSAERTGGSVSTLTIQRTQQEDSAVYLCASSPGTGSNEQFFGPGTRLTVL.

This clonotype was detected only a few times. CDR3 region: CASSVGVGNTDTQYF. Written as DNA, the CDR3 is TGTGCCAGCAGCGTAGGTGTGGGTAACACAGATACGCAGTATTTT. This chain uses TRBV9 with TRBJ2-3; D not certain. This CDR3 is built from 15 residues. The V end was cut by 0 bases, the J end by 2 bases, with 10 bases between. From germline, CDR1 is SGDLS and CDR2 YYNGEE. Filled out from reference TRBV9 and TRBJ2-3, the complete variable domain reads DSGVTQTPKHLITATGQRVTLRCSPRSGDLSVYWYQQSLDQGLQFLIQYYNGEERAKGNILERFSAQQFPDLHSELNLSSLELGDSALYFCASSVGVGNTDTQYFGPGTRLTVL.

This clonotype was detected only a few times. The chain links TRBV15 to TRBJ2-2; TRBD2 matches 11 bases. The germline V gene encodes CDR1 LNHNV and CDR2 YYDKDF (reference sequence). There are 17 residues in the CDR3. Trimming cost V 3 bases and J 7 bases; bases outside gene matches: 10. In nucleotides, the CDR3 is TGTGCCACCAGCAGGCCCATAGCGGGAGGGTCCCACGGGGAGCTGTTTTTT. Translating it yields CATSRPIAGGSHGELFF.

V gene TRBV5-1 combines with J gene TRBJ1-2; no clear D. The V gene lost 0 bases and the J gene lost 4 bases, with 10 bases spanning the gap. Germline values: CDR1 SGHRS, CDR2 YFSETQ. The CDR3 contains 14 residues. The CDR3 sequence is CASSLEGRIYGYTF. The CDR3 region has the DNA TGCGCCAGCAGCTTGGAAGGGCGTATCTATGGCTACACCTTC.